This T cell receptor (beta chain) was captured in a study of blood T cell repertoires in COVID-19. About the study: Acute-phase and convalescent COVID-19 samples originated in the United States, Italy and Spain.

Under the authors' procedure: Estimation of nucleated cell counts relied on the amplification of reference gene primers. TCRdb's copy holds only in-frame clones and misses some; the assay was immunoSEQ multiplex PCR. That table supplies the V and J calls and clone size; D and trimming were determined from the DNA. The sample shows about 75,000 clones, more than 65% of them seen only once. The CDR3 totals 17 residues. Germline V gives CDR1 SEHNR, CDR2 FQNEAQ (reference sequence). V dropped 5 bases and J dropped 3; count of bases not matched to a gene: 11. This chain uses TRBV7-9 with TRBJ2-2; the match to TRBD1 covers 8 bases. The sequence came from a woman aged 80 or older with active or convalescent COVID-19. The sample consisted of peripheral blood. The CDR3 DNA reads TGTGCCAGCAGCCCCCCCAGGGGGCGGTTTGACACCGGGGAGCTGTTTTTT. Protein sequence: CASSPPRGRFDTGELFF.